This TCR beta chain was sequenced during a study of shared clonotypes between healthy human individuals. Whole-study findings and limits: A handful of donors held about 5% of naive CD4 clonotypes in common. Tissues were not sampled, only blood, and their repertoires likely differ.

Comments on this clone: Its antigen is currently unknown.

Replicate PCRs from sorted subsets contained roughly 200 ng DNA, which is around 30,000 T cell genomes. Assay: immunoSEQ multiplex PCR; the TCRdb copy retains only in-frame clones and omits some. Among 2.5 million or so clones listed, approximately 94% were seen once. V lost 2 bases, J lost 6 bases, and 2 bases stayed unmatched. The CDR3 extends over 15 amino acids. Germline V CDR1 and CDR2: SGHDT, YYEEEE. The chain combines TRBV5-6 with TRBJ2-1; 13 bases are a match to TRBD2. Material: naive CD4+ T cells sorted from blood. Stated subset: CD45RA+ positively selected. The source of this sequence is a man aged 18 to 29 in good health. The CDR3 DNA reads as TGTGCCAGCAGCTTACTAGCGGGGGGGCGCAATGAGCAGTTCTTC. Protein product: CASSLLAGGRNEQFF.